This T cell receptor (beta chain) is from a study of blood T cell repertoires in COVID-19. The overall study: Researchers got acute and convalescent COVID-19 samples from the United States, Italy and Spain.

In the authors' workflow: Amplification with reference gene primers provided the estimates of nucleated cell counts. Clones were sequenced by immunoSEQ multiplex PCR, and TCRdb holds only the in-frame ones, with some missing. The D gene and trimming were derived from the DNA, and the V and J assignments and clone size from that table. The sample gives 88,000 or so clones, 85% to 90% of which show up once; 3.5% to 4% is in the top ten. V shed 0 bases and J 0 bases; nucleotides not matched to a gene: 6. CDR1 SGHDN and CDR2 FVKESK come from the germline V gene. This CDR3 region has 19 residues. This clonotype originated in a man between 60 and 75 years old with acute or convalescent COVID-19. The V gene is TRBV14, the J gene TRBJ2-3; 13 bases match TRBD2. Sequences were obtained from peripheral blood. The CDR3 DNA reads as TGTGCCAGCAGCCAAGATCTGCGGGGACTAGCGGGAAGCACAGATACGCAGTATTTT. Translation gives CASSQDLRGLAGSTDTQYF.